One and the same sample provided the 15 T cell receptor beta chains below, sequenced in a study of blood T cell repertoires in COVID-19. Generated by immunoSEQ multiplex PCR, the TCRdb table keeps only in-frame clones and is missing some. The sample lists about 240,000 clones, more than 75% occurring once. The sample consisted of PBMCs or T cells enriched from blood (not recorded which). Source of these receptors: a woman in her thirties or forties with acute COVID-19.

This clone appeared a few times. The J gene is TRBJ1-2, the V gene TRBV4-2; D may be TRBD1 (6 bases). The CDR3 extends over 18 amino acids. V was clipped by 3 bases and J by 0 bases, with 20 bases between them. CDR1 and CDR2 from the germline V gene are LGHNA and YNFKEQ. The CDR3 loop is CASSQDPRGREANYGYTF. CDR3 DNA: TGTGCCAGCAGCCAGGACCCGCGGGGGCGTGAGGCTAACTATGGCTACACCTTC.

V is TRBV30 and J is TRBJ1-2; 7 nucleotides agree with TRBD1. J gave up 6 bases and V 0 bases, and 4 bases lay outside the gene matches. Germline V CDR1 and CDR2: GTSNPN, SVGIG (reference sequence). This CDR3 region has 13 residues. The CDR3, as DNA: TGTGCCTGGAGTGTAAGGGGGCTTCATGGCTACACCTTC. Translating gives CAWSVRGLHGYTF.

The chain carries TRBV11-1 and TRBJ2-1; 7 positions agree with TRBD1. The CDR3 covers 13 residues. In germline, CDR1 is SGHAT, CDR2 FQDESV (reference sequence). The V and J ends lost 3 bases and 7 bases, in that order; junction bases with no gene match: 3. CDR3 residues: CASSFDRANEQFF. The CDR3 DNA reads TGTGCCAGCAGCTTCGACAGGGCTAATGAGCAGTTCTTC.

The genes are TRBV3-1 (or the pseudogene TRBV3-2) and TRBJ2-1, with TRBD2 identical over 8 bases. This CDR3 is built from 16 residues. Germline V gene lookup returns CDR1 LGHDT and CDR2 YNNKEL (reference sequence). Unmatched junction bases numbered 15, after V lost 6 bases and J lost 8 bases. The CDR3 DNA reads as TGTGCCAGCAGACCCCGGGGGGGGCCCTACTCGTATGAGCAGTTCTTC. Its translation is CASRPRGGPYSYEQFF.

V gene TRBV19 combines with J gene TRBJ2-7, with 8 bases identical to TRBD1. The CDR3 totals 14 residues. Germline values: CDR1 LNHDA, CDR2 SQIVND (reference sequence). V trimming: 3 bases; J trimming: 5 bases; junction bases outside the gene matches: 6. CDR3 region: CASSIGTGVHEQYF. In DNA form, the CDR3 reads TGTGCCAGTAGTATCGGGACAGGAGTCCACGAGCAGTACTTC.

This clone was recorded a few times. V is TRBV25-1 and J is TRBJ1-1; 8 bases match TRBD1. J lost 0 bases, V lost 3 bases, and 12 bases had no gene match. The CDR3 extends over 18 amino acids. Germline CDR1 and CDR2: MGHDK and SYGVNS. The CDR3 protein is CASSEHRGTGDMNTEAFF. CDR3 in DNA: TGTGCCAGCAGTGAGCACAGGGGGACCGGGGATATGAACACTGAAGCTTTCTTT.

The V and J genes are TRBV7-2 and TRBJ2-3; 8 bases map to TRBD2. The CDR3 is 14 amino acids. J was trimmed by 3 bases and V by 7 bases; bases with no gene match: 6. Germline CDR1 and CDR2: SGHTA and FQGNSA. This chain's CDR3 is CASNERETTDTQYF. The CDR3 DNA reads as TGTGCCAGCAACGAGCGGGAGACGACAGATACGCAGTATTTT. Complete variable domain (other parts from reference TRBV7-2 and TRBJ2-3): GAGVSQSPSNKVTEKGKDVELRCDPISGHTALYWYRQSLGQGLEFLIYFQGNSAPDKSGLPSDRFSAERTGGSVSTLTIQRTQQEDSAVYLCASNERETTDTQYFGPGTRLTVL.

The chain is built from TRBV6-5 and TRBJ2-2; possible D gene TRBD2, 6 bases. V dropped 10 bases and J dropped 6 bases, with 9 bases sitting between them. The germline V gene has CDR1 MNHEY and CDR2 SVGAGI. The CDR3 runs to 11 residues. The CDR3 DNA reads TGTGCCACGGGAGCGTCCGGGGAGCTGTTTTTT. This translates into CATGASGELFF.

CDR3 bases: TGCGCCAGCAGCTTGTCCGAGGAAGACGGGGCTAACTATGGCTACACCTTC. It codes for CASSLSEEDGANYGYTF. The genes are TRBV5-1 and TRBJ1-2; D remains unclear. The germline V and J ends were trimmed by 1 base and 0 bases, with 16 bases remaining between them. There are 17 residues in the CDR3. The germline V gene has CDR1 SGHRS and CDR2 YFSETQ.

This clone has more than one count but fewer than ten. V is TRBV5-1 and J is TRBJ2-2, with D maybe TRBD2 (5 bases). Trimming took off 0 bases at V and 7 bases at J, with 13 bases between the two ends. The length of the CDR3 is 15 residues. Germline CDR1 is SGHRS and CDR2 is YFSETQ. CDR3 coding DNA: TGCGCCAGCAGCTTGGTTAGCGTGGCGGGCGGGGAGCTGTTTTTT. Protein product: CASSLVSVAGGELFF.

The genes are TRBV7-9 and TRBJ2-1; 9 bases map to TRBD2. J was trimmed by 7 bases and V by 1 base; bases with no gene match: 5. CDR1 SEHNR and CDR2 FQNEAQ come from the germline V gene (reference sequence). The CDR3 sequence is 15 residues long. The chain's CDR3 is CASSLGAGGWNEQFF. CDR3 nucleotides: TGTGCCAGCAGCTTAGGGGCGGGAGGGTGGAATGAGCAGTTCTTC.

In DNA form, the CDR3 reads TGTGCCAGCAGCTCCCAGTTAAAAACGACAGGGTATAATTCACCCCTCCACTTT. This codes for CASSSQLKTTGYNSPLHF. The chain uses TRBV7-6 and TRBJ1-6; 7 nucleotides agree with TRBD1. CDR1 and CDR2 (germline): SGHVS, FNYEAQ. Unmatched junction bases numbered 13, after V lost 4 bases and J lost 4 bases. The CDR3 length is 18 residues.

The gene calls are TRBV5-1 and TRBJ1-2; a possible D gene is TRBD1 (5 bases). Deletions cut 4 bases from V and 5 bases from J, with 18 bases between. Looked up from germline, CDR1 is SGHRS and CDR2 is YFSETQ. The CDR3 is 15 residues long. CDR3 sequence: CASSLGPLNGYGYTF. CDR3 bases: TGCGCCAGCAGCCTGGGACCGTTAAACGGGTATGGCTACACCTTC.

Comment on this clone: The junction and the germline gene differ at one end; a read error may be behind it. The genes are TRBV11-2 and TRBJ2-1; the match to TRBD2 covers 11 bases. Germline V gives CDR1 SGHAT, CDR2 FQNNGV. The CDR3 loop spans 15 amino acids. The CDR3 nucleotides are TGTGCCAGCACCTTAGCGGGAGGGCCCTACAATGAGCAGTTCTTC. Translated, it gives CASTLAGGPYNEQFF.

The V gene is TRBV6-4, the J gene TRBJ1-2; weak D call: TRBD1 (5 bases). Germline V gene data show CDR1 as MRHNA and CDR2 as SNTAGT. Trimming shortened V by 4 bases and J by 1 base, and 10 bases separated the two germline ends. The CDR3 is 14 amino acids. The CDR3 DNA is TGTGCCAGCAGTGCCGGACACAATAACTATGGCTACACCTTC. Its translation: CASSAGHNNYGYTF.